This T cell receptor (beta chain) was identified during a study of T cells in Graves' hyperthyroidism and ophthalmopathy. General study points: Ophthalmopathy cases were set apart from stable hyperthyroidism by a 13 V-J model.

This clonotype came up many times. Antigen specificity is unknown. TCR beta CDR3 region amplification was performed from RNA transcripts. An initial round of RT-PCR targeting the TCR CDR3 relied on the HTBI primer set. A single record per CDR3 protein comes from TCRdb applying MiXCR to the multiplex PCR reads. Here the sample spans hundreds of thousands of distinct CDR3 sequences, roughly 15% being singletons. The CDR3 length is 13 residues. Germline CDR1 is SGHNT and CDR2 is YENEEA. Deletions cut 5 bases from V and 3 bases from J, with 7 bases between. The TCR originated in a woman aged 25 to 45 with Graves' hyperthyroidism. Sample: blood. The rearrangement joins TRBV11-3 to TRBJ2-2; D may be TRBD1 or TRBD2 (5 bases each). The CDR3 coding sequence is TGTGCCAGCAGCCGGGACGACACCGGGGAGCTGTTTTTT. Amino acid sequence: CASSRDDTGELFF.